The sequence of this T cell receptor beta chain was determined in a study of cytomegalovirus exposure and HLA in healthy donors. Study-wide findings and caveats: With high specificity and sensitivity, the classifier reportedly diagnosed cytomegalovirus status.

Remarks on this clone: Its antigen is unknown.

The ends were cut back, 2 bases at V and 5 bases at J, with 6 bases in the middle. There are 12 residues in the CDR3. Germline V gene data show CDR1 as MDHEN and CDR2 as SYDVKM. Assay used: immunoSEQ multiplex PCR; TCRdb lists only in-frame clones, some missing. The data show approximately 300,000 clones, about nine tenths seen once. This chain connects TRBV28 to TRBJ1-1, with D unclear. The source is a woman younger than 45 in good health and CMV-seropositive. Sample: PBMCs. DNA of the CDR3: TGTGCCAGCAGTTTAGACCGGACTGAAGCTTTCTTT. This sequence encodes CASSLDRTEAFF.